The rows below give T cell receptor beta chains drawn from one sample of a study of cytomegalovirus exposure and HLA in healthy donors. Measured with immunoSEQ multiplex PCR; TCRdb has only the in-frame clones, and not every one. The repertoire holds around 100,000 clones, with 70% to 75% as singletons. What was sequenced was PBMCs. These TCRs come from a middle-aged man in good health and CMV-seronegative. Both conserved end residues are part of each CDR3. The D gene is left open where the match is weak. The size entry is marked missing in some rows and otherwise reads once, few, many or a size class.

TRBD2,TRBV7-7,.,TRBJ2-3,CASSPGAGDPDTQYF,TGTGCCAGCAGCCCAGGAGCGGGGGACCCAGATACGCAGTATTTT
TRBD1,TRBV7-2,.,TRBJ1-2,CASNPGGSYGYTF,TGTGCCAGCAATCCAGGGGGAAGCTATGGCTACACCTTC
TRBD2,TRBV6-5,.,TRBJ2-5,CASIPAGALGTQYF,TGTGCCAGCATACCAGCGGGGGCGTTGGGGACCCAGTACTTC
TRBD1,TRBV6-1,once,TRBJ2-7,CASSEGQGVFYEQYF,TGTGCCAGCAGTGAGGGACAGGGGGTTTTCTACGAGCAGTACTTC
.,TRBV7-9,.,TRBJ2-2,CASSLTTRVETATTGELFF,TGTGCCAGCAGCTTAACCACCCGCGTCGAGACAGCAACTACCGGGGAGCTGTTTTTT
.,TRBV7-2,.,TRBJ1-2,CASSPGDYGYTF,TGTGCCAGCAGCCCCGGGGACTATGGCTACACCTTC
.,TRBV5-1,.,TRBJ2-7,CASSLEGGSSYEQYF,TGCGCCAGCAGCTTGGAGGGAGGCAGCTCCTACGAGCAGTACTTC
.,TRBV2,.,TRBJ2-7,CASRVVGANSYEQYF,TGTGCCAGCAGGGTAGTTGGGGCGAACTCCTACGAGCAGTACTTC
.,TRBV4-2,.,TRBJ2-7,CASSQDSQGRYEQYF,TGTGCCAGCAGCCAAGATAGTCAGGGTAGGTACGAGCAGTACTTC
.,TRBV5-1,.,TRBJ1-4,CASSPLGPDEKLFF,TGCGCCAGCAGTCCTCTCGGTCCCGATGAAAAACTGTTTTTT
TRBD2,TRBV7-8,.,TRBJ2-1,CASSPRTSGAYNEQFF,TGTGCCAGCAGCCCACGGACTAGCGGGGCATACAATGAGCAGTTCTTC
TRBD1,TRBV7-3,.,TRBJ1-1,CASSITGGNTEAFF,TGTGCCAGCAGCATAACAGGGGGGAACACTGAAGCTTTCTTT
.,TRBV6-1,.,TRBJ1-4,CASSGGIATNEKLFF,TGTGCCAGCAGTGGAGGTATCGCAACTAATGAAAAACTGTTTTTT
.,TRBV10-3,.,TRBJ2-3,CAISESLASFGSTDTQYF,TGTGCCATCAGTGAGTCTTTGGCTAGCTTTGGTAGCACAGATACGCAGTATTTT
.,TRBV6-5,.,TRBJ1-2,CASSYTKNHGYTF,TGTGCCAGCAGTTACACAAAGAATCATGGCTACACCTTC
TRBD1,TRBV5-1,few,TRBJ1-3,CASSPSRDSSGNTIYF,TGCGCCAGCAGCCCATCCCGGGACAGCTCTGGAAACACCATATATTTT
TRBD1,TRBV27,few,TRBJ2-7,CASSFSGGYYEQYF,TGTGCCAGCAGTTTTTCAGGGGGCTACTACGAGCAGTACTTC
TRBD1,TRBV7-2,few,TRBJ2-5,CASSLGWPGQGQETQYF,TGTGCCAGCAGCTTAGGGTGGCCGGGACAGGGGCAAGAGACCCAGTACTTC
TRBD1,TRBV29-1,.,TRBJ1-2,CTTGPGQGDYGYTF,TGCACCACCGGGCCAGGACAGGGAGACTATGGCTACACCTTC
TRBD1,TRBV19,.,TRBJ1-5,CANSEYGQGAYQPQHF,TGTGCCAATAGCGAGTACGGACAGGGGGCCTATCAGCCCCAGCATTTT
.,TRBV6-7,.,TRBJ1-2,CASSPRLPPRGYTF,TGTGCCAGCAGTCCTCGACTCCCCCCGCGGGGCTACACCTTC
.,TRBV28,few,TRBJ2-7,CASRPQGNEQYF,TGTGCCAGCAGACCTCAGGGGAACGAGCAGTACTTC
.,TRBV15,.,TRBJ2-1,CATSRDGRFNNEQFF,TGTGCCACCAGCAGAGATGGCCGCTTCAACAATGAGCAGTTCTTC
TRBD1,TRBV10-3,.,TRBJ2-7,CAISARQGANEQYF,TGTGCCATCAGTGCGAGACAGGGGGCCAACGAGCAGTACTTC